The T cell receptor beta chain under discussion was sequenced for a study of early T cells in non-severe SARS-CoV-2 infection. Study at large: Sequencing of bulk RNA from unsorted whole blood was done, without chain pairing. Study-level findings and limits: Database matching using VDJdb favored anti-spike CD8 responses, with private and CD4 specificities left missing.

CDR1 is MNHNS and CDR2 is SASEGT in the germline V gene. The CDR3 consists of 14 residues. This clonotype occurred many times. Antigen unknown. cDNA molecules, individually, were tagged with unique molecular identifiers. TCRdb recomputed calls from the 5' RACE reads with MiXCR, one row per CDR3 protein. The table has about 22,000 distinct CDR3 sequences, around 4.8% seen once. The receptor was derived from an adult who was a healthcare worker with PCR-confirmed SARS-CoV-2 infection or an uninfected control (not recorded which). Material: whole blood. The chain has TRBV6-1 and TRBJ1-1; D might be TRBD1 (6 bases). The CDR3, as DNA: TGTGCAGGCAGGGTCACTTCTAGGGGGACTGAAGCTTTCTTT. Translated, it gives CAGRVTSRGTEAFF.